This passage covers 19 T cell receptor beta chains from one sample sequenced in a study of T-cell memory formation after mild COVID-19. Using its own MiXCR run on the 5' RACE reads, TCRdb lists one record per CDR3 protein. The sample includes tens of thousands of distinct CDR3 sequences, around 16% of them seen just once. Sequencing used PBMCs or a T cell subset sorted from them (not recorded which). The source is an adult who had mild COVID-19 (a few samples of this study predate the infection). Cell type and time point are not known.

This clonotype was seen many times. The chain joins TRBV4-1 to TRBJ1-4, with unresolved D. V lost 0 bases to trimming and J lost 8 bases, with 16 bases between them. Germline assignment: CDR1 MGHRA and CDR2 YSYEKL. This CDR3 is built from 16 residues. Written as DNA, the CDR3 is TGCGCCAGCAGCCAAGACTCCCAGGCCTCGAACGAAAAACTGTTTTTT. It specifies CASSQDSQASNEKLFF.

The CDR3 reads CASIRDRFTDTQYF. In nucleotides, the CDR3 is TGTGCCAGCATCAGGGACAGGTTCACAGATACGCAGTATTTT. The chain uses TRBV5-5 and TRBJ2-3; 8 bases map to TRBD1. This CDR3 spans 14 amino acids. Germline CDR1 is SGHKS and CDR2 is YYEKEE (reference sequence). V lost 6 bases, J lost 2 bases, and 5 bases stayed unmatched.

Ten or more counts support this clonotype. The chain combines TRBV5-1 with TRBJ1-2, with D perhaps TRBD1 (6 bases). V dropped 0 bases and J dropped 3 bases, with 15 bases sitting between them. The germline V gene encodes CDR1 SGHRS and CDR2 YFSETQ. This CDR3 is built from 16 residues. Written as DNA, the CDR3 is TGCGCCAGCAGCTTGGCCGTGGGGGCGAAGGACTATGGCTACACCTTC. Translation gives CASSLAVGAKDYGYTF.

The J gene is TRBJ1-5, the V gene TRBV7-9, with a possible D match to TRBD1 (5 bases). Trimming removed 4 bases at V and 0 bases at J, with 16 bases between. This CDR3 comprises 17 residues. CDR1 and CDR2 from the germline V gene are SEHNR and FQNEAQ (reference sequence). The CDR3 here is CASSYQYRLNSNQPQHF. As DNA, the CDR3 is TGTGCCAGCAGCTACCAGTACAGGCTGAATAGCAATCAGCCCCAGCATTTT.

The table lists this clonotype with many counts. The chain has TRBV7-3 and TRBJ2-7, with D tentatively TRBD2 (7 bases). V lost 1 base and J lost 5, with 12 bases in between. The CDR3 covers 14 residues. Germline loops: CDR1 SGHTA, CDR2 FQGTGA. The CDR3 DNA follows: TGTGCCAGCAGCTTAAACAAGGGGGGGGACGAGCAGTACTTC. It translates to CASSLNKGGDEQYF.

This clonotype is a singleton in its sample. The gene calls are TRBV20-1 and TRBJ2-7; no clear D. The V gene lost 3 bases and the J gene lost 0 bases, with 9 bases spanning the gap. CDR3 length: 13 amino acids. Germline assignment: CDR1 DFQATT and CDR2 SNEGSKA (reference sequence). Written as DNA, the CDR3 is TGCAGTGCTAGGGGCCCATACTCCTACGAGCAGTACTTC. Protein product: CSARGPYSYEQYF.

The rearrangement joins TRBV6-1 to TRBJ2-1, with 10 bases matching TRBD2. Germline assignment: CDR1 MNHNS and CDR2 SASEGT. This CDR3 region has 18 residues. V shed 2 bases and J 8 bases; nucleotides not matched to a gene: 15. The CDR3 loop reads CASSEMGAGGLVGDEQFF. The CDR3 DNA reads as TGTGCCAGCAGTGAAATGGGAGCGGGGGGGCTGGTTGGGGATGAGCAGTTCTTC.

The sample holds many counts of this clonotype. V usage is TRBV12-3 or TRBV12-4 and J usage is TRBJ1-5; D is unresolved. V shed 4 bases and J shed 7 bases, with 11 bases lying between them. The length of the CDR3 is 13 residues. The CDR3 nucleotides are TGTGCCAGCAGTTCTGGAGGAACGCAGCCCCAGCATTTT. Amino acid sequence: CASSSGGTQPQHF.

Many counts were recorded for this clonotype. The chain combines TRBV5-1 with TRBJ2-4; weak D call: TRBD2 (5 bases). Trimming stripped 3 bases from V and 1 base from J, with 11 bases between. Germline CDR1 reads SGHRS; CDR2 reads YFSETQ. This CDR3 region has 15 residues. CDR3 nucleotides: TGCGCCAGCAGCTCGAGTCCGGGGGCCAAAAACATTCAGTACTTC. This gives the protein CASSSSPGAKNIQYF.

The table lists this clonotype with many counts. The V call is TRBV29-1, the J call TRBJ1-5; 9 nucleotides align to TRBD1. V lost 6 bases, J lost 2 bases, and 5 bases stayed unmatched. This CDR3 has 14 residues. Per the germline V gene, CDR1 is SQVTM and CDR2 is ANQGSEA. In DNA, the CDR3 is TGCAGCGTCGGGGGACAGGGTGGCAATCAGCCCCAGCATTTT. It specifies CSVGGQGGNQPQHF.

This clonotype was detected many times. CDR3 bases: TGCAGTGCTAGAGGAGGCCGGCGAGTCTTCACCGGGGAGCTGTTTTTT. Its translation: CSARGGRRVFTGELFF. This chain uses TRBV20-1 with TRBJ2-2, with D uncertain. V lost 1 base to trimming and J lost 4 bases, with 16 bases between them. Germline lookup yields CDR1 DFQATT and CDR2 SNEGSKA (reference sequence). The CDR3 covers 16 residues.

For this clonotype: With a much larger clone just one base away, this may be a read error. The chain combines TRBV7-9 with TRBJ2-7, with D maybe TRBD1 (6 bases). The germline gives CDR1 SEHNR, CDR2 FQNEAQ (reference sequence). Trimming left V 5 bases short and J 3 bases short, with 14 bases between. The CDR3 has 14 amino acids. DNA of the CDR3: TGTGCCAGCAGCAGGGGACATCCCTACTACGAGCAGTACTTC. Translating gives CASSRGHPYYEQYF.

This clonotype was recorded at least ten times. The rearrangement uses TRBV11-2 and TRBJ2-5, with D perhaps TRBD1 (6 bases). V was cut by 7 bases and J by 5 bases, with 20 bases left in between. The CDR3 totals 15 residues. CDR1 is SGHAT and CDR2 is FQNNGV in the germline V gene. CDR3 sequence: CASNLGVGASETQYF. DNA of the CDR3: TGTGCCAGCAACCTTGGGGTGGGGGCGTCGGAGACCCAGTACTTC. The entire variable domain, with the rest obtained from reference TRBV11-2 and TRBJ2-5, is as follows: EAGVAQSPRYKIIEKRQSVAFWCNPISGHATLYWYQQILGQGPKLLIQFQNNGVVDDSQLPKDRFSAERLKGVDSTLKIQPAKLEDSAVYLCASNLGVGASETQYFGPGTRLLVL.

This clonotype occurred many times. The chain is built from TRBV19 and TRBJ1-5; 11 nucleotides match TRBD1. The CDR3 contains 16 residues. Germline V CDR1 and CDR2: LNHDA, SQIVND (reference sequence). J was trimmed by 7 bases and V by 5 bases; bases with no gene match: 10. The chain's CDR3 is CASSPEGQGAGQPQHF. The CDR3 nucleotides read TGTGCCAGTAGTCCAGAAGGACAGGGGGCCGGGCAGCCCCAGCATTTT.

In this sample, this clonotype turned up many times. The chain recombines TRBV15 with TRBJ1-1; D gene uncertain. This CDR3 spans 11 amino acids. Germline V CDR1 and CDR2: LNHNV, YYDKDF (reference sequence). The V and J ends lost 6 bases and 14 bases respectively, with 16 bases between them. The CDR3 DNA is TGTGCCACCAGTGACCGGGCTAGGTGCTTCTTT. Residues: CATSDRARCFF.

This clonotype was recorded at least ten times. The chain recombines TRBV5-1 with TRBJ1-1; D possibly corresponds to TRBD1 (5 bases). Germline CDR1 SGHRS, CDR2 YFSETQ. This CDR3 has 18 residues. Trimming stripped 0 bases from V and 3 bases from J, with 21 bases between. The CDR3 nucleotides are TGCGCCAGCAGCTTGGCCGGCAGCCAGGGCCCAAGGTACACTGAAGCTTTCTTT. This gives the protein CASSLAGSQGPRYTEAFF. The complete variable domain, with remaining parts taken from reference TRBV5-1 and TRBJ1-1, reads KAGVTQTPRYLIKTRGQQVTLSCSPISGHRSVSWYQQTPGQGLQFLFEYFSETQRNKGNFPGRFSGRQFSNSRSEMNVSTLELGDSALYLCASSLAGSQGPRYTEAFFGQGTRLTVV.

The rearrangement links TRBV29-1 to TRBJ2-5; D possibly corresponds to TRBD2 (5 bases). Germline V gene data show CDR1 as SQVTM and CDR2 as ANQGSEA. The CDR3 is made up of 13 amino acids. Trimming took 2 bases from V and 0 from J, leaving 7 bases between them. The CDR3, as DNA: TGCAGCGTTGAACCGGGAAACCAAGAGACCCAGTACTTC. Amino acid sequence: CSVEPGNQETQYF.

The table lists this clonotype with many counts. The gene calls are TRBV7-9 and TRBJ2-2; no definite D call. The CDR3 is 11 amino acids. Per the germline V gene, CDR1 is SEHNR and CDR2 is FQNEAQ (reference sequence). The V gene lost 5 bases and the J gene lost 6 bases, with 4 bases spanning the gap. The CDR3 DNA sequence: TGTGCCAGCAGCCCTCCCGGGGAGCTGTTTTTT. Encoded protein: CASSPPGELFF.

This clonotype appeared many times. The J gene is TRBJ2-6, the V gene TRBV6-5; D is ambiguous. V gave up 3 bases and J gave up 0 bases, with 12 bases separating them. Germline V gives CDR1 MNHEY, CDR2 SVGAGI. This CDR3 has 17 amino acids. The CDR3 DNA reads as TGTGCCAGCAGTTATTCGAGACCCAACTCTGGGGCCAACGTCCTGACTTTC. It translates to CASSYSRPNSGANVLTF.